Listed here are 8 T cell receptor beta chains from one sample, sequenced in a study of identical twins. Via MiXCR, TCRdb re-called the 5' RACE reads, giving one row per CDR3 protein. The sample records 240,000 or so distinct CDR3 sequences, roughly 10% being singletons. Sequenced: memory T cells sorted from blood. The origin of the receptors is a man in his fifties in good health.

This chain connects TRBV19 to TRBJ2-7; D call uncertain. Looked up from germline, CDR1 is LNHDA and CDR2 is SQIVND (reference sequence). This CDR3 is built from 13 residues. V dropped 1 base and J dropped 5 bases, with 9 bases sitting between them. CDR3 region: CASSIGNSNEQYF. The CDR3 region has the DNA TGTGCCAGTAGTATAGGTAACAGTAACGAGCAGTACTTC. The complete variable domain, with remaining parts taken from reference TRBV19 and TRBJ2-7, reads DGGITQSPKYLFRKEGQNVTLSCEQNLNHDAMYWYRQDPGQGLRLIYYSQIVNDFQKGDIAEGYSVSREKKESFPLTVTSAQKNPTAFYLCASSIGNSNEQYFGPGTRLTVT.

This clonotype was seen ten or more times. The rearrangement joins TRBV27 to TRBJ1-3, with a weak D call TRBD1 (5 bases). CDR1 MNHEY and CDR2 SMNVEV come from the germline V gene (reference sequence). The length of the CDR3 is 16 residues. Trimming left V 0 bases short and J 0 bases short, with 9 bases between. The CDR3, as DNA: TGTGCCAGCAGTTTATCGGCAGGGAGCTCTGGAAACACCATATATTTT. Translated: CASSLSAGSSGNTIYF.

This clonotype has just a few counts. The chain combines TRBV2 with TRBJ2-5; TRBD1 agrees at 12 bases. V lost 6 bases to trimming and J lost 5 bases; unmatched junction nucleotides: 7. There are 15 residues in the CDR3. The germline V gene encodes CDR1 SNHLY and CDR2 FYNNEI. As DNA, the CDR3 is TGTGCCAGCAGGGATGGGACAGGGGGCTTTGAGACCCAGTACTTC. Translating gives CASRDGTGGFETQYF.

The chain has TRBV11-2 and TRBJ1-5; possible D gene TRBD1, 5 bases. CDR1 is SGHAT, CDR2 FQNNGV, per germline. Trimming took 1 base from V and 6 from J, leaving 13 bases between them. This CDR3 comprises 15 residues. This CDR3 reads CASSLGGQGGQPQHF. CDR3 coding DNA: TGTGCCAGCAGCTTAGGTGGCCAGGGAGGTCAGCCCCAGCATTTT.

This clonotype was observed a handful of times. This chain uses TRBV7-2 with TRBJ2-2; D unclear. This CDR3 has 13 residues. Germline CDR1 and CDR2: SGHTA and FQGNSA. Trimming took off 1 base at V and 8 bases at J, with 8 bases between the two ends. The DNA of the CDR3 is TGTGCCAGCAGCTTAGGGGTCCCGGGGGAGCTGTTTTTT. Translated, it gives CASSLGVPGELFF.

The chain has TRBV6-5 and TRBJ2-5; 11 bases align to TRBD2. CDR3 size: 16 residues. Germline CDR1 is MNHEY and CDR2 is SVGAGI. The V segment lost 0 bases and the J segment 5 bases; nucleotides outside the gene matches: 5. This CDR3 reads CASSYSASGGYETQYF. CDR3 DNA sequence: TGTGCCAGCAGTTACTCGGCTAGCGGGGGGTACGAGACCCAGTACTTC.

The V call is TRBV25-1, the J call TRBJ1-2; D uncertain. With 0 bases removed from V and 1 base from J, the gap between germline ends came to 0 bases. CDR1 is MGHDK and CDR2 is SYGVNS in the germline V gene. This CDR3 comprises 12 residues. This chain's CDR3 is CASSEYNYGYTF. Here the CDR3 DNA reads TGTGCCAGCAGTGAATATAACTATGGCTACACCTTC.

The chain uses TRBV6-2 or TRBV6-3 and TRBJ2-1; unclear D gene. This CDR3 has 13 residues. CDR1 and CDR2 (germline): MNHEY, SVGEGT. V lost 6 bases to trimming and J lost 7 bases, with 13 bases between them. For the CDR3, the DNA is TGTGCCAGCAGCCCCCCCCTTGGGAATGAGCAGTTCTTC. Translating it yields CASSPPLGNEQFF.